This TCR beta chain derives from a study of cytomegalovirus exposure and HLA in healthy donors. For the study at large: Earlier, 150 million to 200 million T cells were analyzed, and approximately 110 million unique TCR beta sequences were found among them.

The primer mix had 60 Vbeta and 13 Jbeta primers. Produced via immunoSEQ multiplex PCR; TCRdb's table is partial and in-frame only. The table has 100,000 or so clones, roughly four fifths seen once; the top ten hold under 5.5%. CDR1 is SEHNR and CDR2 is FQNEAQ in the germline V gene (reference sequence). V lost 4 bases, J lost 3 bases, and 7 bases stayed unmatched. The CDR3 is 15 residues long. The source is a woman in her thirties or forties in good health and CMV-seropositive. V usage is TRBV7-9 and J usage is TRBJ1-2, with 8 bases that match TRBD1. Sequenced: PBMCs. The CDR3 protein is CASSYGQGGYYGYTF. CDR3 DNA: TGTGCCAGCAGCTACGGACAGGGAGGATACTATGGCTACACCTTC.